This T cell receptor (beta chain) was identified in a study of OX40 agonist ivuxolimab in advanced cancers. This table comes from immunoSEQ multiplex PCR, and its TCRdb copy is limited to in-frame clones, with some not included. The table has about 20,000 clones, more than 65% seen once. The trim removed 3 bases at V and 7 bases at J, leaving 13 bases unmatched. Looked up from germline, CDR1 is SGHTA and CDR2 is FQGNSA. CDR3 size: 17 residues. The chain employs TRBV7-2 and TRBJ2-1; 9 bases are a match to TRBD2. The starting material was CD4+ or CD8+ T cells sorted from blood, obtained in a trial of the OX40 agonist ivuxolimab. This TCR was sampled from an adult with an advanced solid tumor such as melanoma, head and neck, liver or kidney cancer. The CDR3 nucleotides are TGTGCCAGCAGCTTGCGGTCTAGCGGGACAGTCGGTAATGAGCAGTTCTTC. Its protein product is CASSLRSSGTVGNEQFF.